These 23 T cell receptor beta chains were all obtained from the same sample, sequenced in a study of identical twins (dated by TCRdb to 2016 to 2017). The library was obtained by 5' RACE. TCRdb records Illumina HiSeq 2000 as the sequencer. Through fastp at Q25 and MiXCR, TCRdb rebuilt clones from the public reads, retaining in-frame beta chains. Each CDR3 protein appears once, grouped with its most common genes and DNA. The sample table contains about 520,000 distinct CDR3 sequences; only one count was recorded for roughly 21% of them. The ten largest clones take up about 0.91% of the sample. These same data were also listed under a study on T cells expressing NK-cell markers.

What was sequenced was CD4+ T cells sorted from blood. These receptors were collected from a woman aged 18-35 years in good health.

The chain uses TRBV6-5 and TRBJ2-1, with 11 bases aligning to TRBD2. Germline CDR1 reads MNHEY; CDR2 reads SVGAGI. This CDR3 has 18 amino acids. V gave up 5 bases and J gave up 7 bases; unmatched junction bases: 16. The DNA of the CDR3 is TGTGCCAGCAGTAACCGCGTAACTAGCGGGAGATGGGGGAATGAGCAGTTCTTC. Translation gives CASSNRVTSGRWGNEQFF.

The V and J genes are TRBV12-3 or TRBV12-4 and TRBJ2-7; D is unclear. The CDR3 consists of 14 residues. With 3 bases removed from V and 5 bases from J, the gap between germline ends came to 14 bases. The DNA for the CDR3 is TGTGCCAGCAGTTTCACATGGATTGTCGACGAGCAGTACTTC. It specifies CASSFTWIVDEQYF.

The chain combines TRBV12-3 or TRBV12-4 with TRBJ2-1; TRBD2 matches 13 bases. The CDR3 consists of 16 residues. The V gene end was trimmed by 4 bases and the J gene end by 3 bases; junction bases not matched to a gene: 3. The CDR3: CASSSLAGGHYNEQFF. The CDR3 nucleotides read TGTGCCAGCAGTTCACTAGCGGGGGGGCACTACAATGAGCAGTTCTTC.

The chain is built from TRBV15 and TRBJ2-5; D is perhaps TRBD2 (5 bases). The CDR3 runs to 14 residues. V lost 4 bases and J lost 4, with 13 bases in between. Germline CDR1 reads LNHNV; CDR2 reads YYDKDF (reference sequence). As DNA, the CDR3 is TGTGCCACCAGCAAGTCTAGCACTTCAGAGACCCAGTACTTC. Its translation is CATSKSSTSETQYF.

The chain recombines TRBV28 with TRBJ2-7; 9 bases map to TRBD1. The CDR3 consists of 14 residues. Looked up from germline, CDR1 is MDHEN and CDR2 is SYDVKM. J gave up 3 bases and V 5 bases, and 5 bases lay outside the gene matches. CDR3 in DNA: TGTGCCAGCAGTGCCCCGGGACAGGGCTACGAGCAGTACTTC. Translation: CASSAPGQGYEQYF.

The V and J genes are TRBV27 and TRBJ2-3; a possible D gene is TRBD1 (6 bases). V was pared by 6 bases and J by 0 bases, with 19 bases between. The CDR3 spans 17 residues. Germline-derived CDR1 and CDR2 are MNHEY and SMNVEV (reference sequence). The DNA of the CDR3 is TGTGCCAGCAGGAACCGACTCGGGACACCTAGCACAGATACGCAGTATTTT. Translated: CASRNRLGTPSTDTQYF.

V gene TRBV5-1 combines with J gene TRBJ2-1; 8 bases are shared with TRBD2. Trimming cost V 5 bases and J 8 bases; bases outside gene matches: 21. Germline lookup yields CDR1 SGHRS and CDR2 YFSETQ. This CDR3 has 18 amino acids. CDR3 DNA sequence: TGCGCCAGCAGGGCTGACTCTTCGATTGACGGGGGGGACGATGAGCAGTTCTTC. Translated, it gives CASRADSSIDGGDDEQFF.

The J gene is TRBJ2-5, the V gene TRBV6-2 or TRBV6-3; D gene uncertain. From germline, CDR1 is MNHEY and CDR2 SVGEGT. This CDR3 contains 15 residues. The germline V and J ends were trimmed by 0 bases and 2 bases, with 10 bases remaining between them. The CDR3 DNA follows: TGTGCCAGCAGTTACTCGAATTCTAGACAAGAGACCCAGTACTTC. Its protein is CASSYSNSRQETQYF.

This clonotype was seen a handful of times. This chain joins TRBV12-3 or TRBV12-4 and TRBJ2-1, with D tentatively TRBD1 or TRBD2 (6 bases each). The CDR3 contains 17 residues. Trimming pared 0 bases from V and 3 bases from J, leaving 15 bases between. The CDR3 DNA follows: TGTGCCAGCAGTTTAGCGAGAGGGGGGCTTAACTACAATGAGCAGTTCTTC. It specifies CASSLARGGLNYNEQFF.

This clonotype was recorded a few times. The J gene is TRBJ2-5, the V gene TRBV5-1; D is perhaps TRBD2 (6 bases). CDR3 size: 14 residues. Germline-derived CDR1 and CDR2 are SGHRS and YFSETQ. Deletions cut 0 bases from V and 5 bases from J, with 11 bases between. This CDR3 reads CASSLVRSGETQYF. The CDR3 coding sequence is TGCGCCAGCAGCTTGGTCCGGAGCGGGGAGACCCAGTACTTC.

The chain has TRBV20-1 and TRBJ2-7, with 8 bases that match TRBD2. Germline CDR1 DFQATT, CDR2 SNEGSKA (reference sequence). CDR3 length: 14 amino acids. Trimming removed 1 base from V and 2 bases from J; junction bases left unmatched: 4. The CDR3 is CSARVPGGPYEQYF. The DNA for the CDR3 is TGCAGTGCTAGAGTACCGGGAGGGCCCTACGAGCAGTACTTC.

This chain uses TRBV5-6 with TRBJ2-2; D unclear. The V and J ends lost 4 bases and 8 bases respectively, with 12 bases between them. The CDR3 is made up of 13 amino acids. Germline CDR1 is SGHDT and CDR2 is YYEEEE. The chain's CDR3 is CASSPVSEGELFF. CDR3 coding DNA: TGTGCCAGCAGCCCGGTCTCAGAGGGGGAGCTGTTTTTT.

This clonotype was counted at least ten times. The chain carries TRBV29-1 and TRBJ2-2, with D maybe TRBD1 (5 bases). Between the trimmed V and J ends, which lost 7 bases and 0 bases, there was a span of 12 bases. This CDR3 is built from 14 residues. In germline, CDR1 is SQVTM, CDR2 ANQGSEA. DNA for the CDR3: TGCAGCGCCTCCGAGACAGCGAACACCGGGGAGCTGTTTTTT. It is translated as CSASETANTGELFF.

The V gene is TRBV12-3 or TRBV12-4, the J gene TRBJ1-5; D ambiguous. Trimming removed 5 bases from V and 0 bases from J, with 8 bases in between. The CDR3 consists of 14 residues. CDR3 bases: TGTGCCAGCAGTCAGAGTTATAGCAATCAGCCCCAGCATTTT. Amino acid sequence: CASSQSYSNQPQHF.

The chain recombines TRBV28 with TRBJ2-7; 9 bases are shared with TRBD1. V shed 4 bases, J shed 6 bases, and the junction held 13 bases outside the gene matches. Germline assignment: CDR1 MDHEN and CDR2 SYDVKM. The CDR3 extends over 16 amino acids. The CDR3 DNA sequence: TGTGCCAGCAGTTCGACAGGGGGGGGAAGTTGGTTCGAGCAGTACTTC. This sequence encodes CASSSTGGGSWFEQYF.

This clonotype was found a few times. The chain recombines TRBV7-9 with TRBJ1-4; D call uncertain. V lost 4 bases and J lost 5, with 5 bases in between. From germline, CDR1 is SEHNR and CDR2 FQNEAQ (reference sequence). CDR3 size: 12 residues. The CDR3 reads CASSSNNEKLFF. The CDR3 coding sequence is TGTGCCAGCAGCTCAAACAATGAAAAACTGTTTTTT.

This clonotype was recorded a few times. The rearrangement uses TRBV12-3 or TRBV12-4 and TRBJ1-5, with D possibly being TRBD1 (5 bases). This CDR3 contains 16 residues. V was shortened by 2 bases and J by 5 bases, with 16 bases between the two germline ends. For the CDR3, the DNA is TGTGCCAGCAGTTTATTCTCGGGGGAAGCGGATCAGCCCCAGCATTTT. Encoded protein: CASSLFSGEADQPQHF.

This clonotype was seen more than once but under ten times. This rearrangement joins TRBV2 to TRBJ1-5, with 7 bases matching TRBD1. The CDR3 is 15 residues long. Germline CDR1 and CDR2: SNHLY and FYNNEI. The junction had 7 bases not matched to a gene; V was cut back by 4 bases and J by 4 bases. DNA of the CDR3: TGTGCCAGCAGTGTGGAGGGGGCAAGAAATCAGCCCCAGCATTTT. Amino acids: CASSVEGARNQPQHF. The full variable domain, completed using reference TRBV2 and TRBJ1-5, is EPEVTQTPSHQVTQMGQEVILRCVPISNHLYFYWYRQILGQKVEFLVSFYNNEISEKSEIFDDQFSVERPDGSNFTLKIRSTKLEDSAMYFCASSVEGARNQPQHFGDGTRLSIL.

This clonotype was seen a few times. CDR3 amino acids: CASSPLVAVSTDTQYF. The CDR3 coding sequence is TGCGCCAGCAGCCCCCTGGTGGCGGTAAGCACAGATACGCAGTATTTT. The chain uses TRBV4-1 and TRBJ2-3; D gene uncertain. Deletions cut 4 bases from V and 0 bases from J, with 14 bases between. The length of the CDR3 is 16 residues. CDR1 MGHRA and CDR2 YSYEKL come from the germline V gene.

J is TRBJ2-1 and V is TRBV12-3 or TRBV12-4; TRBD2 might be the D (6 bases). With 6 bases removed from V and 9 bases from J, the gap between germline ends came to 24 bases. CDR3 length: 16 residues. The CDR3 coding sequence is TGTGCCAGCAGCCCCCCCGGGGGTAGGCGCGGAAGTGAGCAGTTCTTC. Translated, it gives CASSPPGGRRGSEQFF.

The chain employs TRBV20-1 and TRBJ2-7; D gene unclear. Per germline, CDR1 DFQATT and CDR2 SNEGSKA (reference sequence). V lost 4 bases to trimming and J lost 0 bases, with 10 bases between them. CDR3 length equals 13 residues. CDR3 in amino acids: CSANSQSSYEQYF. CDR3 in DNA: TGCAGTGCTAATAGCCAGAGCTCCTACGAGCAGTACTTC.

This clonotype turned up a few times. The chain joins TRBV5-1 to TRBJ2-7, with TRBD2 matching over 15 bases. J was trimmed by 3 bases and V by 3 bases; bases with no gene match: 1. CDR1 is SGHRS and CDR2 is YFSETQ in the germline V gene. The CDR3 length is 15 residues. The CDR3 nucleotides are TGCGCCAGCAGCTGGGGACTAGCGGGGGGCTACGAGCAGTACTTC. Translating gives CASSWGLAGGYEQYF.

This clonotype was recorded at least ten times. The V call is TRBV29-1, the J call TRBJ2-5; TRBD2 is a possible D gene (7 bases). This CDR3 comprises 14 residues. Trimming took 7 bases from V and 2 from J, leaving 17 bases between them. CDR1 and CDR2 from the germline V gene are SQVTM and ANQGSEA. The CDR3 here is CSDSRAGAQETQYF. CDR3 nucleotide sequence: TGCAGCGACAGTAGGGCGGGGGCACAAGAGACCCAGTACTTC. The variable domain in full, completed from reference TRBV29-1 and TRBJ2-5, reads SAVISQKPSRDICQRGTSLTIQCQVDSQVTMMFWYRQQPGQSLTLIATANQGSEATYESGFVIDKFPISRPNLTFSTLTVSNMSPEDSSIYLCSDSRAGAQETQYFGPGTRLLVL.